Listed here are 30 T cell receptor beta chains from one sample, sequenced in a study of blood T cells in healthy people across ages. It was with a sample-barcoded 5' primer and a J-beta primer mix that a second PCR of about 6 to 11 cycles was run. MiXCR, run by TCRdb on the 5' RACE reads, gives a single entry per CDR3 protein. This sample has about 1.8 million distinct CDR3 sequences; 49% occur once, and the top ten carry around 2.1%. The specimen was blood. All receptors derive from a woman aged 35 to 49 in good health.

This rearrangement joins TRBV20-1 to TRBJ2-5; D is possibly TRBD1 or TRBD2 (6 bases each). With 3 bases removed from V and 2 bases from J, the gap between germline ends came to 22 bases. CDR1 is DFQATT and CDR2 is SNEGSKA in the germline V gene (reference sequence). The CDR3 loop spans 17 amino acids. CDR3 sequence (DNA): TGCAGTGCTAGGGGCTCTTACGGACGGGGGCAACAAGAGACCCAGTACTTC. This encodes CSARGSYGRGQQETQYF.

This clonotype was seen more than once but under ten times. The chain uses TRBV12-3 or TRBV12-4 and TRBJ2-6; 9 positions agree with TRBD1. V lost 7 bases to trimming and J lost 0 bases; unmatched junction nucleotides: 4. The CDR3 runs 16 residues. Here the CDR3 reads CASTGDRVSGANVLTF. The CDR3 DNA is TGTGCCAGCACCGGGGACAGGGTCTCTGGGGCCAACGTCCTGACTTTC.

The V gene is TRBV7-2, the J gene TRBJ2-3, with 9 bases aligning to TRBD2. Germline V gene data show CDR1 as SGHTA and CDR2 as FQGNSA. With V trimmed by 5 bases and J by 0 bases, 9 bases remained unmatched. This CDR3 region has 17 residues. CDR3 loop: CASSERGANPSTDTQYF. For the CDR3, the DNA is TGTGCCAGCAGCGAGCGGGGGGCCAACCCTAGCACAGATACGCAGTATTTT.

This chain joins TRBV4-3 and TRBJ2-5; the D gene is possibly TRBD1 (6 bases). The DNA end lines up better with TRBJ2-7; the J call may be wrong. The CDR3 runs 14 residues. Per the germline V gene, CDR1 is LGHNA and CDR2 is YSLEER. DNA of the CDR3: TGCGCCAGCAGCCAAGATAGTCTAGGGGGCGAGCAGTACTTC. Translation: CASSQDSLGGEQYF.

Only a few counts were recorded for this clonotype. The J gene is TRBJ2-3, the V gene TRBV7-8; D tentatively fits TRBD1 or TRBD2 (5 bases each). This CDR3 spans 15 amino acids. V was cut by 0 bases and J by 0 bases, with 7 bases left in between. Germline V gene lookup returns CDR1 SGHVS and CDR2 FQNEAQ. CDR3 protein: CASSLAEGSTDTQYF. The CDR3 region has the DNA TGTGCCAGCAGCTTAGCTGAGGGGAGCACAGATACGCAGTATTTT.

This clonotype was counted only a few times. V is TRBV6-5 and J is TRBJ2-1; tentative D call: TRBD1 (6 bases). The CDR3 has 17 residues. Germline CDR1 MNHEY, CDR2 SVGAGI. With 0 bases removed from V and 0 bases from J, the gap between germline ends came to 12 bases. The CDR3 DNA follows: TGTGCCAGCAGTTACTCCCAGGGGCCAAGCTCCTACAATGAGCAGTTCTTC. It yields the protein CASSYSQGPSSYNEQFF.

This clonotype was detected only a few times. This rearrangement joins TRBV5-1 to TRBJ2-1; D may match TRBD1 or TRBD2 (6 bases each). CDR1 is SGHRS and CDR2 is YFSETQ in the germline V gene. Trimming shortened V by 3 bases and J by 6 bases, and 13 bases separated the two germline ends. This CDR3 has 14 residues. The chain's CDR3 is CASSSGEDGNEQFF. DNA of the CDR3: TGCGCCAGCAGCTCAGGGGAGGACGGCAATGAGCAGTTCTTC.

This clonotype was counted a few times. V usage is TRBV20-1 and J usage is TRBJ2-7; maybe TRBD1 (6 bases). CDR3 length: 14 amino acids. Trimming left V 6 bases short and J 4 bases short, with 19 bases between. Germline V gene sequence: CDR1 DFQATT, CDR2 SNEGSKA (reference sequence). CDR3: CSALKQGVLYEQYF. The CDR3 nucleotides are TGCAGTGCGCTTAAACAGGGAGTTTTGTACGAGCAGTACTTC.

The chain uses TRBV20-1 and TRBJ1-5, with D tentatively TRBD1 (5 bases). The CDR3 is made up of 14 amino acids. Germline CDR1 DFQATT, CDR2 SNEGSKA (reference sequence). Trimming removed 4 bases from V and 0 bases from J, with 10 bases in between. CDR3 sequence (DNA): TGCAGTGCTACTCAGGGAAATAGCAATCAGCCCCAGCATTTT. Protein sequence: CSATQGNSNQPQHF.

The chain joins TRBV5-1 to TRBJ2-4, with TRBD1 matching 7 bases. Germline CDR1 reads SGHRS; CDR2 reads YFSETQ. This CDR3 has 19 amino acids. With V trimmed by 4 bases and J by 0 bases, 16 bases remained unmatched. The CDR3 is CASSEIQGSGRLAKNIQYF. The CDR3 DNA sequence: TGCGCCAGCAGCGAGATACAGGGGTCGGGGCGCCTAGCCAAAAACATTCAGTACTTC.

About this clonotype: This may stem from a read error, because a much larger clone lies one nucleotide away. The gene calls are TRBV4-3 and TRBJ2-3, with D uncertain. CDR1 LGHNA and CDR2 YSLEER come from the germline V gene. This CDR3 region has 14 residues. V was clipped by 1 base and J by 7 bases, with 12 bases between them. CDR3 sequence: CASSQAVGTNTQYF. As DNA, the CDR3 is TGCGCCAGCAGCCAAGCCGTGGGTACAAATACGCAGTATTTT.

The V and J genes are TRBV20-1 and TRBJ2-5; TRBD2 matches at 8 bases. The CDR3 runs to 19 residues. Germline values: CDR1 DFQATT, CDR2 SNEGSKA (reference sequence). Trimming took 3 bases from V and 0 from J; bases not matched to a gene: 18. Here the CDR3 DNA reads TGCAGTGCTAGGCCTTCGGCGGGGGGTGTACGTGCCCACCAAGAGACCCAGTACTTC. Residues: CSARPSAGGVRAHQETQYF.

This chain uses TRBV28 with TRBJ2-4; 9 bases are shared with TRBD2. V lost 7 bases and J lost 8; bases outside the gene matches: 12. CDR1 and CDR2 (germline): MDHEN, SYDVKM. The CDR3 spans 15 residues. The CDR3 bases are TGTGCCAGCACCCTCTGGGCGGGGGGGCCGCACATTCAGTACTTC. Amino acids: CASTLWAGGPHIQYF.

This sequence joins TRBV19 and TRBJ1-2; 9 positions agree with TRBD1. The V segment lost 4 bases and the J segment 4 bases; nucleotides outside the gene matches: 10. The CDR3 contains 16 residues. Germline V gene data show CDR1 as LNHDA and CDR2 as SQIVND (reference sequence). CDR3: CASSKVAGQGVYGYTF. The DNA for the CDR3 is TGTGCCAGTAGTAAAGTGGCGGGACAGGGTGTCTATGGCTACACCTTC.

This chain connects TRBV12-3 or TRBV12-4 to TRBJ2-5; 10 nucleotides agree with TRBD2. With 2 bases clipped from V and 1 base from J, the junction kept 4 bases outside the gene matches. The CDR3 totals 16 residues. As DNA, the CDR3 is TGTGCCAGCAGTTTATGGGCTAGCGGGGGCCAAGAGACCCAGTACTTC. Encoded protein: CASSLWASGGQETQYF.

The CDR3 nucleotides read TGCAGTGCCCGGTACGGGGAAAGAGTTTGGTATACGCAGTATTTT. Translated, it gives CSARYGERVWYTQYF. This chain uses TRBV20-1 with TRBJ2-3; TRBD2 might be the D (5 bases). Per germline, CDR1 DFQATT and CDR2 SNEGSKA (reference sequence). The CDR3 contains 15 residues. Trimming shortened V by 6 bases and J by 7 bases, and 23 bases separated the two germline ends.

The chain carries TRBV29-1 and TRBJ2-1; D possibly corresponds to TRBD1 (5 bases). The CDR3 length is 13 residues. Per germline, CDR1 SQVTM and CDR2 ANQGSEA. V lost 6 bases, J lost 0 bases, and 9 bases lay in between. The CDR3 sequence is CSVGHPSYNEQFF. The CDR3 DNA reads as TGCAGCGTAGGACACCCCTCCTACAATGAGCAGTTCTTC.

In this sample, this clonotype turned up a few times. The V call is TRBV11-2, the J call TRBJ2-5; D is undetermined. This CDR3 spans 12 amino acids. From germline, CDR1 is SGHAT and CDR2 FQNNGV. V lost 11 bases to trimming and J lost 1 base, with 11 bases between them. CDR3 amino acids: CAVGRVQETQYF. Written as DNA, the CDR3 is TGTGCCGTCGGCCGGGTCCAAGAGACCCAGTACTTC.

The rearrangement links TRBV28 to TRBJ2-3; TRBD2 aligns across 10 bases. CDR3 size: 15 residues. The germline V gene encodes CDR1 MDHEN and CDR2 SYDVKM. The junction had 6 bases not matched to a gene; V was cut back by 3 bases and J by 6 bases. CDR3 bases: TGTGCCAGCAGTTTCCCTACTAGCGGGGCGGATACGCAGTATTTT. Translation: CASSFPTSGADTQYF.

The chain joins TRBV15 to TRBJ1-1; no clear D gene. CDR3 length: 15 residues. V lost 6 bases, J lost 1 base, and 15 bases lay in between. The germline gives CDR1 LNHNV, CDR2 YYDKDF (reference sequence). In DNA form, the CDR3 reads TGTGCCACCAGGGAAGACGGCGGCCCGAACACTGAAGCTTTCTTT. Protein: CATREDGGPNTEAFF.

The chain couples TRBV20-1 to TRBJ2-3; D is unresolved. Per the germline V gene, CDR1 is DFQATT and CDR2 is SNEGSKA (reference sequence). With 1 base removed from V and 3 bases from J, the gap between germline ends came to 8 bases. The CDR3 contains 13 residues. The CDR3 sequence is CSARGSRTDTQYF. CDR3 DNA: TGCAGTGCTAGAGGTTCTAGAACAGATACGCAGTATTTT.

The chain recombines TRBV7-2 with TRBJ2-1; D gene uncertain. The CDR3 is 12 residues long. V was cut by 2 bases and J by 9 bases, with 8 bases left in between. Germline CDR1 SGHTA, CDR2 FQGNSA. CDR3 DNA: TGTGCCAGCAGCTTACAAAGAAGTGAGCAGTTCTTC. Its translation: CASSLQRSEQFF.

The table lists this clonotype with a few counts. The V gene is TRBV29-1, the J gene TRBJ2-7; possible D gene TRBD2, 6 bases. The V gene's germline CDR1 is SQVTM and CDR2 ANQGSEA. V was cut by 7 bases and J by 6 bases, with 13 bases left in between. The CDR3 length is 11 residues. The chain's CDR3 is CSGGGGVEQYF. CDR3 sequence (DNA): TGCAGCGGGGGAGGAGGGGTCGAGCAGTACTTC.

This clonotype occurred many times. CDR3 loop: CSVPTDYEQYF. Here the CDR3 DNA reads TGCAGCGTCCCGACAGACTACGAGCAGTACTTC. The V and J genes are TRBV29-1 and TRBJ2-7; weak D call: TRBD1 (5 bases). This CDR3 region has 11 residues. The V end was cut by 6 bases, the J end by 3 bases, with 9 bases between. Germline assignment: CDR1 SQVTM and CDR2 ANQGSEA.

This clonotype showed up just once. The chain joins TRBV9 to TRBJ2-1; 7 bases fit TRBD1. Germline CDR1 SGDLS, CDR2 YYNGEE. V dropped 4 bases and J dropped 3; count of bases not matched to a gene: 7. The CDR3 contains 15 residues. CDR3 bases: TGTGCCAGCAGCACTACAGGGGCCAGCTACAATGAGCAGTTCTTC. As protein: CASSTTGASYNEQFF.

This clonotype was seen once. The chain joins TRBV10-3 to TRBJ2-7; the D gene is possibly TRBD1 (6 bases). The length of the CDR3 is 14 residues. Trimming took 6 bases from V and 7 from J, leaving 19 bases between them. Germline CDR1 reads ENHRY; CDR2 reads SYGVKD. The chain's CDR3 is CAISEGTFYNEQYF. As DNA, the CDR3 is TGTGCCATCAGCGAAGGGACATTCTACAATGAGCAGTACTTC.

The CDR3 loop is CASSYGVSEISEQYF. The CDR3 nucleotides read TGTGCCAGCAGTTACGGGGTGAGCGAAATTAGCGAGCAGTACTTC. V is TRBV6-2 or TRBV6-3 and J is TRBJ2-7; D is ambiguous. Per germline, CDR1 MNHEY and CDR2 SVGEGT. The CDR3 is made up of 15 amino acids. V lost 2 bases, J lost 6 bases, and 17 bases lay in between.

V and J are TRBV4-2 and TRBJ2-5; no clear D. The V and J ends lost 3 bases and 5 bases respectively, with 13 bases between them. The CDR3 spans 14 residues. Germline-derived CDR1 and CDR2 are LGHNA and YNFKEQ. DNA for the CDR3: TGTGCCAGCAGCCAGTGGCTGACCCATGAGACCCAGTACTTC. Protein: CASSQWLTHETQYF.

This sequence joins TRBV25-1 and TRBJ2-1; the D is unclear. The V gene's germline CDR1 is MGHDK and CDR2 SYGVNS. V lost 2 bases, J lost 11 bases, and 7 bases lay in between. CDR3 size: 11 residues. The CDR3 sequence is CASSEGRQQFF. CDR3 DNA sequence: TGTGCCAGCAGTGAAGGCAGGCAGCAGTTCTTC.

This clonotype has at least ten counts. The V and J genes are TRBV29-1 and TRBJ2-1, with 7 bases matching TRBD2. This CDR3 is built from 13 residues. In germline, CDR1 is SQVTM, CDR2 ANQGSEA. The J segment lost 5 bases and the V segment lost 1 base, leaving 2 bases of the junction unmatched. The CDR3 loop is CSVEGGGNNEQFF. DNA for the CDR3: TGCAGCGTTGAAGGCGGGGGAAACAATGAGCAGTTCTTC.